This T cell receptor (beta chain) was sequenced in a study of blood T cell repertoires in COVID-19. This clone was recorded a few times. Measured with immunoSEQ multiplex PCR; TCRdb has only the in-frame clones, and not every one. The repertoire holds 150,000 to 200,000 clones, with almost 90% as singletons. There are 15 residues in the CDR3. Trimming cost V 2 bases and J 4 bases, with 13 bases left between them. CDR1 and CDR2 (germline): SGHRS, YFSETQ. The chain carries TRBV5-1 and TRBJ1-3, with D unresolved. The receptor's source is a man aged 50 to 60 with acute or convalescent COVID-19. The sequenced sample consisted of peripheral blood. For the CDR3, the DNA is TGCGCCAGCAGCTTTGATGACTCTGTCGGAAACACCATATATTTT. Translated: CASSFDDSVGNTIYF. The complete variable domain, with remaining parts taken from reference TRBV5-1 and TRBJ1-3, reads KAGVTQTPRYLIKTRGQQVTLSCSPISGHRSVSWYQQTPGQGLQFLFEYFSETQRNKGNFPGRFSGRQFSNSRSEMNVSTLELGDSALYLCASSFDDSVGNTIYFGEGSWLTVV.